This TCR beta chain came from a study of PD-1 blockade in classical Hodgkin lymphoma. The length of the CDR3 is 15 residues. Germline CDR1 and CDR2: SGHNT and YYREEE (reference sequence). Unmatched junction bases numbered 5, after V lost 4 bases and J lost 2 bases. Generated by immunoSEQ multiplex PCR, the TCRdb table keeps only in-frame clones and is missing some. The top ten clones hold approximately 3% of a sample with about 40,000 clones, 55% to 75% of them seen once. No patient escaped relapse after autologous stem cell transplantation, and brentuximab vedotin exposure varied. V gene TRBV5-4 combines with J gene TRBJ2-7, with 11 bases aligning to TRBD2. The TCR sequence derives from a human donor with classical Hodgkin lymphoma. This specimen was peripheral blood mononuclear cells (PBMCs), taken at baseline. The CDR3 region is CASSRGTSGAYEQYF. CDR3 DNA: TGTGCCAGCAGCCGAGGGACTAGCGGAGCCTACGAGCAGTACTTC.